The 3 T cell receptor beta chains listed next were all sequenced from one sample in a study of CD8 T cells in ankylosing spondylitis. One entry per CDR3 protein results from TCRdb running MiXCR on the 5' RACE reads. Of around 100,000 distinct CDR3 sequences listed, around 24% are singletons. The sequenced sample consisted of synovial fluid, either unsorted or a sorted T cell fraction (not recorded which). Receptors were obtained from a male donor with ankylosing spondylitis.

This chain connects TRBV11-2 to TRBJ2-5; TRBD2 agrees at 14 bases. The germline CDR1 and CDR2 sequences are SGHAT and FQNNGV. V dropped 5 bases and J dropped 5; count of bases not matched to a gene: 10. The CDR3 covers 17 residues. CDR3 region: CASSPEGLAGVAETQYF. CDR3 nucleotide sequence: TGTGCCAGCAGCCCGGAGGGACTAGCGGGAGTCGCCGAGACCCAGTACTTC.

The chain recombines TRBV12-3 or TRBV12-4 with TRBJ2-5; possibly TRBD2 for D (5 bases). V gave up 5 bases and J gave up 9 bases, with 19 bases separating them. There are 14 residues in the CDR3. In DNA, the CDR3 is TGTGCCAGCAGTACAACCCCGGCTAGGGAGTCCCAGTACTTC. This codes for CASSTTPARESQYF.

The chain links TRBV20-1 to TRBJ2-7, with TRBD2 identical over 7 bases. The CDR3 length is 13 residues. Germline loops: CDR1 DFQATT, CDR2 SNEGSKA (reference sequence). V lost 6 bases, J lost 3 bases, and 8 bases stayed unmatched. CDR3 DNA sequence: TGCAGTGCAACCGGGACTACGAACTACGAGCAGTACTTC. Translated: CSATGTTNYEQYF.